Each of the 6 T cell receptor beta chains below was sequenced from the same sample in a study of T cell responses to AZD1222 COVID-19 vaccine. Profiled with immunoSEQ multiplex PCR; TCRdb holds only in-frame clones, not every one. The table shows over 120,000 clones, with 88% occurring only once. The sample consisted of peripheral blood, taken 28 days after the second dose of the MenACWY control vaccine. These receptors were taken from an adult who received the MenACWY meningococcal vaccine as a control.

This chain connects TRBV5-1 to TRBJ1-1, with D tentatively TRBD1 (5 bases). Germline CDR1 and CDR2: SGHRS and YFSETQ. This CDR3 region has 14 residues. V dropped 4 bases and J dropped 4 bases, with 14 bases sitting between them. The CDR3 protein is CASSQDNGPTEAFF. The CDR3 DNA reads TGCGCCAGCAGCCAGGACAACGGGCCCACTGAAGCTTTCTTT.

The DNA of the CDR3 is TGTGCCAGCAGCTTGGATCCGGGATCTGAAGCTTTCTTT. Protein product: CASSLDPGSEAFF. The J gene is TRBJ1-1, the V gene TRBV5-4; D is unclear. V was pared by 0 bases and J by 6 bases, with 9 bases between. Germline assignment: CDR1 SGHNT and CDR2 YYREEE (reference sequence). CDR3 size: 13 residues.

The CDR3 protein is CASSSQGKDTEAFF. The CDR3 nucleotides are TGTGCCAGCAGTTCTCAGGGTAAAGACACTGAAGCTTTCTTT. The V call is TRBV6-5, the J call TRBJ1-1; TRBD1 is a possible D gene (5 bases). Between the trimmed V and J ends, which lost 4 bases and 3 bases, there was a span of 12 bases. CDR3 length equals 14 residues. The germline V gene encodes CDR1 MNHEY and CDR2 SVGAGI.

This chain connects TRBV7-2 to TRBJ1-5; 7 bases map to TRBD1. Trimming at V came to 2 bases and at J to 5 bases, leaving 9 bases not matched to a gene. The CDR3 consists of 16 residues. Germline CDR1 is SGHTA and CDR2 is FQGNSA. Here the CDR3 reads CASSLRSGQGDQPQHF. The DNA of the CDR3 is TGTGCCAGCAGCTTAAGGTCTGGGCAGGGGGATCAGCCCCAGCATTTT.

The CDR3 protein is CASSSAGTGPEKLFF. CDR3 nucleotide sequence: TGTGCCAGCAGCTCAGCCGGGACAGGGCCAGAAAAACTGTTTTTT. The chain couples TRBV7-2 to TRBJ1-4; 9 bases line up with TRBD1. From germline, CDR1 is SGHTA and CDR2 FQGNSA. This CDR3 has 15 amino acids. V was pared by 4 bases and J by 8 bases, with 8 bases of the junction left unmatched.

The gene calls are TRBV7-2 and TRBJ2-5, with D possibly TRBD2 on 7 matching bases. Per germline, CDR1 SGHTA and CDR2 FQGNSA. This CDR3 spans 13 amino acids. The V gene lost 5 bases and the J gene lost 4 bases, with 11 bases spanning the gap. Written as DNA, the CDR3 is TGTGCCAGCAGCGGGGGGGCTCGAGAGACCCAGTACTTC. Its translation: CASSGGARETQYF.